Listed below are T cell receptor beta chains from one sample, sequenced in a study of CD8 T cells in Susac syndrome. In TCRdb, the immunoSEQ multiplex PCR reads were re-called with MiXCR into one record per CDR3 protein. The data hold some 130,000 distinct CDR3 sequences, with around nine tenths observed a single time. The material sequenced was CD8+ T cells from PBMCs. These receptors were taken from a human donor with multiple sclerosis. Both conserved end residues are part of each CDR3. A D gene is named only where the DNA matches it firmly. For some rows the clone size is stated as once, few or many, or as a class when expanded; others skip it.

abundance: .; v_gene: TRBV27; d_gene: .; j_gene: TRBJ2-2; CDR3nt: TGTGCCAGCAGTTTTTGGCAGGGTGGGACCGGGGAGCTGTTTTTT; CDR3aa: CASSFWQGGTGELFF
abundance: .; v_gene: TRBV2; d_gene: .; j_gene: TRBJ2-3; CDR3nt: TGTGCCAGCAGTGGAGTAGCTGATCGCGGTTGGACAGATACGCAGTATTTT; CDR3aa: CASSGVADRGWTDTQYF
abundance: once; v_gene: TRBV7-2; d_gene: .; j_gene: TRBJ2-7; CDR3nt: TGTGCCAGCAGTCTTCCCAGCGGTGATGATCCTGACTACGAGCAGTACTTC; CDR3aa: CASSLPSGDDPDYEQYF
abundance: .; v_gene: TRBV7-9; d_gene: .; j_gene: TRBJ1-1; CDR3nt: TGTGCCAGCAGCCGCGACAGAGAAGCTTTCTTT; CDR3aa: CASSRDREAFF
abundance: .; v_gene: TRBV4-3; d_gene: .; j_gene: TRBJ2-1; CDR3nt: TGCGCCAGCAGCCAAGATCAAGACGTGCGCTACAATGAGCAGTTCTTC; CDR3aa: CASSQDQDVRYNEQFF
abundance: .; v_gene: TRBV27; d_gene: .; j_gene: TRBJ2-3; CDR3nt: TGTGCCAGCAGTTTGAGGCAACTCCTCACAGATACGCAGTATTTT; CDR3aa: CASSLRQLLTDTQYF
abundance: .; v_gene: TRBV20-1; d_gene: .; j_gene: TRBJ2-2; CDR3nt: TGCAGTGCTAGAGATCGGAGGGAGTGGGCCGGGGAGCTGTTTTTT; CDR3aa: CSARDRREWAGELFF
abundance: few; v_gene: TRBV20-1; d_gene: .; j_gene: TRBJ2-3; CDR3nt: TGCAGTGCTAGGGGCCCAGATACGCAGTATTTT; CDR3aa: CSARGPDTQYF
abundance: .; v_gene: TRBV30; d_gene: .; j_gene: TRBJ2-7; CDR3nt: TGTGCCTGGAGTGCCGACTACGAGCAGTACTTC; CDR3aa: CAWSADYEQYF
abundance: .; v_gene: TRBV4-1; d_gene: .; j_gene: TRBJ1-1; CDR3nt: TGCGCCAGCAGCCCCCAGGGCTTAACTGAAGCTTTCTTT; CDR3aa: CASSPQGLTEAFF
abundance: few; v_gene: TRBV29-1; d_gene: .; j_gene: TRBJ2-7; CDR3nt: TGCAGCGTTGAGACCGGGGCCTACGAGCAGTACTTC; CDR3aa: CSVETGAYEQYF
abundance: .; v_gene: TRBV29-1; d_gene: .; j_gene: TRBJ2-7; CDR3nt: TGCAGCGTTCAGGACGGGAGCTCCTACGAGCAGTACTTC; CDR3aa: CSVQDGSSYEQYF
abundance: .; v_gene: TRBV28; d_gene: .; j_gene: TRBJ2-7; CDR3nt: TGTGCCAGCAGTCCCATAGCTTGGGGCTACGAGCAGTACTTC; CDR3aa: CASSPIAWGYEQYF
abundance: .; v_gene: TRBV19; d_gene: TRBD2; j_gene: TRBJ2-1; CDR3nt: TGTGCCAGTAGTATAAGGCTAGCGGGAGAGTCTGGGGATGAGCAGTTCTTC; CDR3aa: CASSIRLAGESGDEQFF
abundance: .; v_gene: TRBV7-3; d_gene: TRBD2; j_gene: TRBJ2-3; CDR3nt: TGTGCCAGCAGCTTAATGGGGAGGGTAGGCAGCCGACCTGACACAGATACGCAGTATTTT; CDR3aa: CASSLMGRVGSRPDTDTQYF
abundance: .; v_gene: TRBV10-2; d_gene: .; j_gene: TRBJ2-5; CDR3nt: TGCGCCAGCAGTGAGAAGGGGTGGGAGCCCCAAGAGACCCAGTACTTC; CDR3aa: CASSEKGWEPQETQYF
abundance: .; v_gene: TRBV6-2/TRBV6-3; d_gene: TRBD1; j_gene: TRBJ2-7; CDR3nt: TGTGCCAGCAGTTGGGACAGGGGCTACGAGCAGTACTTC; CDR3aa: CASSWDRGYEQYF
abundance: once; v_gene: TRBV27; d_gene: .; j_gene: TRBJ2-5; CDR3nt: TGTGCCAGCAGTTTGTTTGGGAGCGGGACCCAGTACTTC; CDR3aa: CASSLFGSGTQYF
abundance: .; v_gene: TRBV25-1; d_gene: .; j_gene: TRBJ2-2; CDR3nt: TGTGCCAGCAGTGGTGCAGACAACACCGGGGAGCTGTTTTTT; CDR3aa: CASSGADNTGELFF
abundance: .; v_gene: TRBV3-1; d_gene: TRBD2; j_gene: TRBJ2-7; CDR3nt: TGTGCCAGCAGCCCTAGGACTAGCAGCACACAACCCTTCTACGAGCAGTACTTC; CDR3aa: CASSPRTSSTQPFYEQYF
abundance: .; v_gene: TRBV7-3; d_gene: TRBD2; j_gene: TRBJ2-3; CDR3nt: TGTGCCAGCAGCCCCGAACCCGCTAGCGGGAGCGATACGCAGTATTTT; CDR3aa: CASSPEPASGSDTQYF
abundance: once; v_gene: TRBV20-1; d_gene: .; j_gene: TRBJ1-2; CDR3nt: TGCAGCGGACCTCACTATGGCTACACCTTC; CDR3aa: CSGPHYGYTF
abundance: .; v_gene: TRBV29-1; d_gene: TRBD1; j_gene: TRBJ1-1; CDR3nt: TGCAGCGTCGTAGACGGGACAGGGGGCTTTGAAGCTTTCTTT; CDR3aa: CSVVDGTGGFEAFF
abundance: .; v_gene: TRBV5-6; d_gene: .; j_gene: TRBJ1-1; CDR3nt: TGTGCCAGCAGCCCTTTGGGGGGCTGGGGGAACACTGAAGCTTTCTTT; CDR3aa: CASSPLGGWGNTEAFF
abundance: once; v_gene: TRBV19; d_gene: .; j_gene: TRBJ1-5; CDR3nt: TGTGCCAGTAGTATAGGAACCGCAAGCAATCAGCCCCAGCATTTT; CDR3aa: CASSIGTASNQPQHF
abundance: .; v_gene: TRBV6-1; d_gene: TRBD1; j_gene: TRBJ1-1; CDR3nt: TGTGCCAGCAGTGAACTTAAGGGGGCAAACACTGAAGCTTTCTTT; CDR3aa: CASSELKGANTEAFF
abundance: .; v_gene: TRBV27; d_gene: TRBD1; j_gene: TRBJ1-2; CDR3nt: TGTGCCAGCAAAGAGGGGGCGGGTGGCTACACCTTC; CDR3aa: CASKEGAGGYTF
abundance: .; v_gene: TRBV21-1; d_gene: .; j_gene: TRBJ1-3; CDR3nt: TGTGCCAGCAGCAATTTTAGGGTCTCTGGAAACACCATATATTTT; CDR3aa: CASSNFRVSGNTIYF
abundance: .; v_gene: TRBV15; d_gene: TRBD1; j_gene: TRBJ2-7; CDR3nt: TGTGCCACCAGCAGATCTACCGGGACAGGGAAGTCCGAGCAGTACTTC; CDR3aa: CATSRSTGTGKSEQYF
abundance: .; v_gene: TRBV19; d_gene: .; j_gene: TRBJ1-5; CDR3nt: TGTGCCATCGGTACAGGGAATCAGCCCCAGCATTTT; CDR3aa: CAIGTGNQPQHF
abundance: .; v_gene: TRBV5-1; d_gene: .; j_gene: TRBJ2-5; CDR3nt: TGCGCCAGCAGCTTAGCGGACGAGGAGACCCAGTACTTC; CDR3aa: CASSLADEETQYF
abundance: .; v_gene: TRBV19; d_gene: .; j_gene: TRBJ1-1; CDR3nt: TGTGCCAGTAGTATGGCGGCGAACACTGAAGCTTTCTTT; CDR3aa: CASSMAANTEAFF
abundance: .; v_gene: TRBV14; d_gene: .; j_gene: TRBJ2-1; CDR3nt: TGTGCCAGCAGCCAAGATCGAGGGGTACCTTGGGAGCAGTTCTTC; CDR3aa: CASSQDRGVPWEQFF
abundance: .; v_gene: TRBV30; d_gene: .; j_gene: TRBJ2-7; CDR3nt: TGTGCCTGGAGTGAACAGCTCTCCTACGAGCAGTACTTC; CDR3aa: CAWSEQLSYEQYF
abundance: .; v_gene: TRBV12-3/TRBV12-4; d_gene: .; j_gene: TRBJ1-5; CDR3nt: TGTGCCAGCAGTTTGCGGGACATAGTGGATCAGCCCCAGCATTTT; CDR3aa: CASSLRDIVDQPQHF
abundance: once; v_gene: TRBV6-9; d_gene: .; j_gene: TRBJ2-7; CDR3nt: TGTGCCACCCACCTCGAATACGAGCAGTACTTC; CDR3aa: CATHLEYEQYF
abundance: .; v_gene: TRBV19; d_gene: .; j_gene: TRBJ2-7; CDR3nt: TGTGCCAGTACGCAGGGGAGTTGGCCCTACGAGCAGTACTTC; CDR3aa: CASTQGSWPYEQYF
abundance: .; v_gene: TRBV6-5; d_gene: .; j_gene: TRBJ2-2; CDR3nt: TGTGCCAGCAGCCCAATGGGGGAAGGCGGGGAGCTGTTTTTT; CDR3aa: CASSPMGEGGELFF
abundance: .; v_gene: TRBV6-6; d_gene: .; j_gene: TRBJ2-3; CDR3nt: TGTGCCAGCAGTTACACCCGGGACAGCACAGATACGCAGTATTTT; CDR3aa: CASSYTRDSTDTQYF
abundance: .; v_gene: TRBV1; d_gene: .; j_gene: TRBJ2-5; CDR3nt: TGCACCAGCAGCCAAGAAAGGGGACAGGATTGTGGTAAGACCCAGTACTTC; CDR3aa: CTSSQERGQDCGKTQYF
abundance: .; v_gene: TRBV4-2; d_gene: .; j_gene: TRBJ2-1; CDR3nt: TGTGCCAGCAGCCCAGCGGGGACAGCCCTCAATGAGCAGTTCTTC; CDR3aa: CASSPAGTALNEQFF